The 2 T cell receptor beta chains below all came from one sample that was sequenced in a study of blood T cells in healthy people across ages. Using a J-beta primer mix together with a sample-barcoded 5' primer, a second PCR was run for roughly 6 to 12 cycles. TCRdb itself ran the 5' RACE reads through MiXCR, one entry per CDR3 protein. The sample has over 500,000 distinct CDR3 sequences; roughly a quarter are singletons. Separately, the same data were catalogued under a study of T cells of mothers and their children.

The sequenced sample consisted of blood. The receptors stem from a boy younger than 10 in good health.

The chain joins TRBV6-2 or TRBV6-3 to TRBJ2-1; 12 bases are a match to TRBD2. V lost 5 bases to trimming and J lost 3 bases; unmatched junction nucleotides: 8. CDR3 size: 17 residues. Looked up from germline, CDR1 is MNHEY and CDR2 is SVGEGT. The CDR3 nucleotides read TGTGCCAGCAGTCCCCGCCCGGGACTAGCGGGCTACAATGAGCAGTTCTTC. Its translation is CASSPRPGLAGYNEQFF.

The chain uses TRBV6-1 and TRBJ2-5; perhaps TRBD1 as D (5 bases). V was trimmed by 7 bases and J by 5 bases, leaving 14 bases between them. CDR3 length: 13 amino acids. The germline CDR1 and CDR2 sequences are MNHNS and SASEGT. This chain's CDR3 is CASKGPLRETQYF. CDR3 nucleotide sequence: TGTGCCAGCAAGGGGCCCCTAAGGGAGACCCAGTACTTC.